This T cell receptor beta chain stems from a study of blood T cell repertoires in COVID-19. Study-level information: Acute and convalescent COVID-19 samples came from the United States, Italy and Spain.

Here immunoSEQ multiplex PCR was the method, and the copy in TCRdb shows in-frame clones only, minus some. Of about 200,000 clones listed, around 86% are singletons. Germline-derived CDR1 and CDR2 are MNHEY and SVGAGI. This CDR3 has 15 amino acids. V was shortened by 5 bases and J by 0 bases, with 13 bases between the two germline ends. The sequencing input was peripheral blood. This TCR was recovered from a man between 60 and 75 years old with acute or convalescent COVID-19. The chain is built from TRBV6-5 and TRBJ1-2; possible D gene TRBD1, 5 bases. In DNA, the CDR3 is TGTGCCAGCAGTCCGCGGACGGGGGCTAACTATGGCTACACCTTC. Translation: CASSPRTGANYGYTF.